This TCR beta chain was documented in a study of blood T cell repertoires in COVID-19. Sequencing was performed with immunoSEQ multiplex PCR; in TCRdb, only in-frame clones are kept and a portion is missing. This table has about 350,000 clones, about 90% appearing once. Germline CDR1 reads GTSNPN; CDR2 reads SVGIG (reference sequence). CDR3 length: 12 amino acids. Deletions cut 7 bases from V and 0 bases from J, with 10 bases between. The TCR comes from a woman younger than 45 who had recovered from COVID-19. The sample consisted of PBMCs or T cells enriched from blood (not recorded which). The chain joins TRBV30 to TRBJ2-7; the D gene is possibly TRBD2 (5 bases). CDR3 sequence: CASAGVSYEQYF. Here the CDR3 DNA reads TGTGCCTCGGCGGGCGTCTCCTACGAGCAGTACTTC.